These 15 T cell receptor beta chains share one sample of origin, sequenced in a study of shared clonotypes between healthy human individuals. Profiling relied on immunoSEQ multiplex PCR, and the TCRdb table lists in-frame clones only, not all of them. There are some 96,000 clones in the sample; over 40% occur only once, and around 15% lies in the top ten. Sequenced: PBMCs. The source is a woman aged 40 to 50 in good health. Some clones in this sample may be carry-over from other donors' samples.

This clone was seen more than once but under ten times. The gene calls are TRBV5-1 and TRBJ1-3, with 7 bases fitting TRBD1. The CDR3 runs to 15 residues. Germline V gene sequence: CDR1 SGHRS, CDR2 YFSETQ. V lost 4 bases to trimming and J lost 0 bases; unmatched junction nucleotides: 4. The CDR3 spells CASSETGISGNTIYF. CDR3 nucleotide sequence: TGCGCCAGCAGCGAGACAGGGATCTCTGGAAACACCATATATTTT. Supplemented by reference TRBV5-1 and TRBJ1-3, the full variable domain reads KAGVTQTPRYLIKTRGQQVTLSCSPISGHRSVSWYQQTPGQGLQFLFEYFSETQRNKGNFPGRFSGRQFSNSRSEMNVSTLELGDSALYLCASSETGISGNTIYFGEGSWLTVV.

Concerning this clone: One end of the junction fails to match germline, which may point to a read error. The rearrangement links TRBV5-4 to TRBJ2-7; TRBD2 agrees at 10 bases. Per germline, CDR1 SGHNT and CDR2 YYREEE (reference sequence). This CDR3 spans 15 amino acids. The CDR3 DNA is TGCGCCAGCAGCCAGTCGACTAGCGGGTTCTACGAGCAGTACTTC. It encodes CASSQSTSGFYEQYF. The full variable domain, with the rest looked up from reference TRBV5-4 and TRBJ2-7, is ETGVTQSPTHLIKTRGQQVTLRCSSQSGHNTVSWYQQALGQGPQFIFQYYREEENGRGNFPPRFSGLQFPNYSSELNVNALELDDSALYLCASSQSTSGFYEQYFGPGTRLTVT.

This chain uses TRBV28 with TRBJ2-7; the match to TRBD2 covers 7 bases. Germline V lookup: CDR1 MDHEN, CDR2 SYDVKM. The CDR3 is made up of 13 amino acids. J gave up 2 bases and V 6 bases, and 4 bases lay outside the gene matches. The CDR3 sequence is CASSASGTYEQYF. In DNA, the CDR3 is TGTGCCAGCAGCGCTAGCGGAACCTACGAGCAGTACTTC.

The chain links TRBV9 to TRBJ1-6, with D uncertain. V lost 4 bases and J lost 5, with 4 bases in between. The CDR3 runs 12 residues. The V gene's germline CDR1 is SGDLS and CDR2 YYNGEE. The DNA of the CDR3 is TGTGCCAGCAGCAGAGATAATTCACCCCTCCACTTT. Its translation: CASSRDNSPLHF.

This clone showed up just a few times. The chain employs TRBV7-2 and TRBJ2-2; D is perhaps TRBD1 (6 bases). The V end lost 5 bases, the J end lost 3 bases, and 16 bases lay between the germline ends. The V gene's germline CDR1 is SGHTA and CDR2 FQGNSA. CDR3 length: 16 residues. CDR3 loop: CASSLLGAGDTGELFF. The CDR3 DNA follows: TGTGCCAGCAGCCTATTGGGGGCAGGGGACACCGGGGAGCTGTTTTTT.

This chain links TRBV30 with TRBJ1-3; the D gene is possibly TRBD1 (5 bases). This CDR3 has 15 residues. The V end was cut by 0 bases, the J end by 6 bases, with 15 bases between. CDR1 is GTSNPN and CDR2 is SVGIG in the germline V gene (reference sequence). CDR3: CAWSVGREVENTIYF. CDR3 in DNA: TGTGCCTGGAGTGTGGGCAGGGAAGTAGAAAACACCATATATTTT.

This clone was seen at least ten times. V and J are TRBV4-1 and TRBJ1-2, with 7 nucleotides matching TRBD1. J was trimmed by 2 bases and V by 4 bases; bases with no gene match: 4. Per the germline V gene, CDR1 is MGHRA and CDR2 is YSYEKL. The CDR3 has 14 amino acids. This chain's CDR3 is CASSLDRVNYGYTF. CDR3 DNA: TGCGCCAGCAGCCTAGACAGGGTAAACTATGGCTACACCTTC.

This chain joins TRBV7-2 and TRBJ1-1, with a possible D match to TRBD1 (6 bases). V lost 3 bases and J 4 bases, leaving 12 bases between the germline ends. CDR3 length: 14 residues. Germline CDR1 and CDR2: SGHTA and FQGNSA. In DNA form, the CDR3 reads TGTGCCAGCAGCTTTGCCCCACAGGGCACTGAAGCTTTCTTT. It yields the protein CASSFAPQGTEAFF. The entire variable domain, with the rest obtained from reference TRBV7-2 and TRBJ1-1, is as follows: GAGVSQSPSNKVTEKGKDVELRCDPISGHTALYWYRQSLGQGLEFLIYFQGNSAPDKSGLPSDRFSAERTGGSVSTLTIQRTQQEDSAVYLCASSFAPQGTEAFFGQGTRLTVV.

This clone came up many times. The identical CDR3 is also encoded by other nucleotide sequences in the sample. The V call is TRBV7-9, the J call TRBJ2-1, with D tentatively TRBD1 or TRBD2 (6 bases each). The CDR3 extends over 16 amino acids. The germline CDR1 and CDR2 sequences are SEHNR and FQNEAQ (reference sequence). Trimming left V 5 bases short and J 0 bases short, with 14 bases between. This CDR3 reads CASSPRGGSSYNEQFF. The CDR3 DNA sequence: TGTGCCAGCAGCCCTAGAGGGGGGAGCTCCTACAATGAGCAGTTCTTC.

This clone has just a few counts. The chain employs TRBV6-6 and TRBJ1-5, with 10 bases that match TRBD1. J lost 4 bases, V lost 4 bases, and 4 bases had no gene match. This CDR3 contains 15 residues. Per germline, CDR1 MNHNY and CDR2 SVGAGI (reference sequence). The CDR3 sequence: CASSSRQGANQPQHF. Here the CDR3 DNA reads TGTGCCAGCAGTTCCCGACAGGGGGCGAATCAGCCCCAGCATTTT.

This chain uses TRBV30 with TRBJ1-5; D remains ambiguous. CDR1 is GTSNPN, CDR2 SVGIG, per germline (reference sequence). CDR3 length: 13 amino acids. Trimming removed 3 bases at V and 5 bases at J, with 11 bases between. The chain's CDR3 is CAWSLMADQPQHF. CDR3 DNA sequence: TGTGCCTGGAGCCTTATGGCAGATCAGCCCCAGCATTTT.

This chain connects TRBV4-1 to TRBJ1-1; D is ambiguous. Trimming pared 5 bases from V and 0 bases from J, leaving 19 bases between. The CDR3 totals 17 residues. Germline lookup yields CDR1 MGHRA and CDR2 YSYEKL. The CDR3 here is CASSRSPLGEMNTEAFF. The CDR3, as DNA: TGCGCCAGCAGCAGAAGTCCCTTGGGAGAAATGAACACTGAAGCTTTCTTT.

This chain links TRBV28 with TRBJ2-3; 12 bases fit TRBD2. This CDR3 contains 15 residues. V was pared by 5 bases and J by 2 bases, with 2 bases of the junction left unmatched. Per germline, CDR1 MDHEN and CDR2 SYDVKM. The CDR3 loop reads CASSLAGGYTDTQYF. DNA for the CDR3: TGTGCCAGCAGTCTAGCGGGAGGGTACACAGATACGCAGTATTTT. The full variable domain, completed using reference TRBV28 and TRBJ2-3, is DVKVTQSSRYLVKRTGEKVFLECVQDMDHENMFWYRQDPGLGLRLIYFSYDVKMKEKGDIPEGYSVSREKKERFSLILESASTNQTSMYLCASSLAGGYTDTQYFGPGTRLTVL.

CDR3 sequence: CASSFQGNYGYTF. The CDR3 DNA follows: TGTGCCAGCAGTTTTCAGGGTAACTATGGCTACACCTTC. The chain links TRBV28 to TRBJ1-2, with D possibly matching TRBD1 (5 bases). The CDR3 loop spans 13 amino acids. Trimming removed 3 bases from V and 1 base from J, with 6 bases in between. CDR1 and CDR2 from the germline V gene are MDHEN and SYDVKM.

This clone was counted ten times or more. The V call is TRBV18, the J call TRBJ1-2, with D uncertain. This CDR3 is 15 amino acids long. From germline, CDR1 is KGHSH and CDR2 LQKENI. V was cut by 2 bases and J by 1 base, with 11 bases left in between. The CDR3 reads CASSPMGGNNYGYTF. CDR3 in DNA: TGTGCCAGCTCACCAATGGGCGGGAATAACTATGGCTACACCTTC.